This T cell receptor (beta chain) was recorded in a study of T cells in Graves' hyperthyroidism and ophthalmopathy. About the research overall: Peripheral blood sampling occurred at initial diagnosis, before any treatment. Study observations and caveats: Through a model of 13 V-J features, ophthalmopathy was separated from stable hyperthyroidism.

RNA transcripts served as the template for amplifying TCR beta CDR3 regions. First-round RT-PCR with HTBI primers amplified the TCR CDR3 region. TCRdb independently ran MiXCR on the multiplex PCR reads; one entry per CDR3 protein. The table lists 400,000 or so distinct CDR3 sequences, approximately 14% of them singletons, with around a fifth in the top ten. Comments on this clonotype: The antigen is not known.

Looked up from germline, CDR1 is MGHRA and CDR2 is YSYEKL. Trimming removed 1 base from V and 0 bases from J, with 13 bases in between. This CDR3 has 17 residues. Patients with ophthalmopathy all had a Clinical Activity Score of at least 3, a NOSPECS grade of at least 4 and duration under 3 months. The PBMCs were sourced from fresh peripheral blood (about 10 ml). This clonotype originated in a woman aged 25 to 39 with Graves' ophthalmopathy. The sequencing sample was made of blood. The rearrangement links TRBV4-1 to TRBJ1-5; D perhaps matches TRBD1 (5 bases). Here the CDR3 reads CASSQAAGGTSNQPQHF. CDR3 bases: TGCGCCAGCAGCCAAGCCGCGGGGGGGACTAGCAATCAGCCCCAGCATTTT.